This is a list of T cell receptor beta chains from one sample in a study of response to subunit inactivated influenza vaccine. TCRdb passed the RT-PCR reads through MiXCR, listing each CDR3 protein once. The sample has roughly 570,000 distinct CDR3 sequences; 14% are singletons. Material: PBMCs from blood, obtained 12 days after vaccination. The source is a man aged 50 to 59 who received an inactivated influenza vaccine. CDR3s include the opening cysteine and the closing phenylalanine or tryptophan. D genes are given only for firm matches. The size entry is marked missing in some rows and otherwise reads once, few, many or a size class.

size,J,V,D,DNA,CDR3
few,TRBJ2-3,TRBV10-3,NA,TGTGCCATCAGTGACCCAACCACAGATACGCAGTATTTT,CAISDPTTDTQYF
NA,TRBJ2-7,TRBV20-1,TRBD2,TGCAGTGCTAGAGGAACCCGAGCGGGACCAAGGAACGAGCAGTACTTC,CSARGTRAGPRNEQYF
many,TRBJ2-2,TRBV12-3/TRBV12-4,NA,TGTGCCAGCAGTTTTTCCCTAACACCGACCGGGGAGCTGTTTTTT,CASSFSLTPTGELFF
few,TRBJ1-5,TRBV6-6,NA,TGTGCCAGCAGTACCCGTAGCAATCAGCCCCAGCATTTT,CASSTRSNQPQHF
few,TRBJ1-1,TRBV9,NA,TGTGCCAGCAGCCCAACAGACGGGAACACTGAAGCTTTCTTT,CASSPTDGNTEAFF
few,TRBJ2-3,TRBV20-1,TRBD2,TGCAGTGCTCATAGTTTTAGCGGGAGCACAGATACGCAGTATTTT,CSAHSFSGSTDTQYF
NA,TRBJ2-7,TRBV28,TRBD2,TGTGCCAGCAGGCCAAGGACTAGCGGGAGGATCTACGAGCAGTACTTC,CASRPRTSGRIYEQYF
NA,TRBJ2-1,TRBV20-1,TRBD1,TGCAGCGCCAAGACCGGGACAGGGAATCCAGCTGAGCAGTTCTTC,CSAKTGTGNPAEQFF
many,TRBJ2-7,TRBV6-1,TRBD2,TGTGCCAGCAGCCGTGGACTAGCGGGAAACCCCTACGAGCAGTACTTC,CASSRGLAGNPYEQYF
few,TRBJ2-7,TRBV11-2,NA,TGTGCCAGCAGCTTAACGCGGGACGGGGAGCAGTACTTC,CASSLTRDGEQYF
NA,TRBJ2-5,TRBV6-2/TRBV6-3,TRBD2,TGTGCCAGCAGTTACTCCCGGACTAGCGGGGGGGCTAAGGCGGAGACCCAGTACTTC,CASSYSRTSGGAKAETQYF
NA,TRBJ2-2,TRBV20-1,NA,TGCAGTGCTAGAGGGGACGGGGACACCGGGGAGCTGTTTTTT,CSARGDGDTGELFF
few,TRBJ2-7,TRBV2,NA,TGTGCCAGCAGCCTTCGGTGGAACGAGCAGTACTTC,CASSLRWNEQYF
few,TRBJ1-1,TRBV7-9,NA,TGTGCCAGCAGCCACACTCACGGGGGAGGGACTGAAGCTTTCTTT,CASSHTHGGGTEAFF
NA,TRBJ2-1,TRBV20-1,TRBD1,TGCAGTGCTGCTCCCGGGACAGGGAATTACAATGAGCAGTTCTTC,CSAAPGTGNYNEQFF
few,TRBJ1-1,TRBV7-6,NA,TGTGCCAGCAGCTTAGGAGCAGGATCGTCTGGGGGCACTGAAGCTTTCTTT,CASSLGAGSSGGTEAFF
many,TRBJ2-5,TRBV5-1,NA,TGCGCCAGCAGCCCTAATAGTAGGAGGGAGACCCAGTACTTC,CASSPNSRRETQYF
few,TRBJ2-7,TRBV19,TRBD2,TGTGCCAGTAGTGTCGGGACTAGCGGAGGAGGGATCTCCTACGAGCAGTACTTC,CASSVGTSGGGISYEQYF
few,TRBJ2-7,TRBV6-2/TRBV6-3,NA,TGTGCCAGCATGGCTCAGGGCCCTCACGAGCAGTACTTC,CASMAQGPHEQYF
NA,TRBJ2-5,TRBV20-1,TRBD2,TGCAGTGCCAAGAGGGTCGGGACTAGCATCTACCAAGAGACCCAGTACTTC,CSAKRVGTSIYQETQYF
few,TRBJ1-5,TRBV7-2,TRBD1,TGTGCCAGCATAGCACGGGACAGGGGTAGCAATCAGCCCCAGCATTTT,CASIARDRGSNQPQHF
once,TRBJ2-7,TRBV2,NA,TGTGCCAGCAGTGAATATACGGGGGAGCAGTACTTC,CASSEYTGEQYF
few,TRBJ2-5,TRBV7-2,TRBD1,TGTGCCAGCAGACCAACATGGACAGGGGGAGAGACCCAGTACTTC,CASRPTWTGGETQYF
NA,TRBJ1-1,TRBV21-1,NA,TGTGCCAGCAGCAAAGCAGGGGGTAGGGTTTACACTGAAGCTTTCTTT,CASSKAGGRVYTEAFF
few,TRBJ2-7,TRBV7-2,NA,TGTGCCAGCAGCTTAGCGCGGTGGGACCACCCCTCCTACGAGCAGTACTTC,CASSLARWDHPSYEQYF
few,TRBJ2-1,TRBV7-2,NA,TGTGCCAGCAGCTTAGCGCAACTAGCTTCCGATGAGCAGTTCTTC,CASSLAQLASDEQFF
NA,TRBJ2-2,TRBV18,TRBD1,TGTGCCAGCTCACCTTGGACAGGGATGGAGGCCGGGGAGCTGTTTTTT,CASSPWTGMEAGELFF
NA,TRBJ1-2,TRBV7-6,NA,TGTGCCAGCAGTCCGAATGCCAGGGGAAATGGCTACACCTTC,CASSPNARGNGYTF
NA,TRBJ2-1,TRBV5-1,NA,TGCGCCAGCAGCTTCTGGAATATGAGTTACAATGAGCAGTTCTTC,CASSFWNMSYNEQFF
NA,TRBJ2-2,TRBV27,NA,TGTGCCAGCAGTTTATCCAATTTAAGCGGGGAGCTGTTTTTT,CASSLSNLSGELFF
NA,TRBJ2-1,TRBV25-1,NA,TGTGCCAGCAGTGAAACTCTGGTGACAAACAATGAGCAGTTCTTC,CASSETLVTNNEQFF
many,TRBJ2-2,TRBV5-1,TRBD1,TGCGCCAGCAGCCCGGACAGGGGTCAGGGGGCCGGGGAGCTGTTTTTT,CASSPDRGQGAGELFF
few,TRBJ2-3,TRBV20-1,TRBD2,TGCAGTGCTAGTGAGACTAGCGGGGATACGCAGTATTTT,CSASETSGDTQYF
few,TRBJ2-3,TRBV10-3,NA,TGTGCCACCGCTCTTGGGAGCGGGCCCCTTTCCAACACAGATACGCAGTATTTT,CATALGSGPLSNTDTQYF
NA,TRBJ2-4,TRBV20-1,TRBD2,TGCAGTGCTAGAGATCTAGCGGGATGGATTCAGTACTTC,CSARDLAGWIQYF
NA,TRBJ2-5,TRBV2,TRBD1,TGTGCCAGCAACCGGGACAGGCAACAAGAGACCCAGTACTTC,CASNRDRQQETQYF
NA,TRBJ2-2,TRBV10-3,TRBD1,TGTGCCATCAGTTGGACAGGGACCGGGGAGCTGTTTTTT,CAISWTGTGELFF
NA,TRBJ1-4,TRBV5-1,NA,TGCGCCAGCAGCCCGGGACGGATGGGCGAAAAACTGTTTTTT,CASSPGRMGEKLFF
NA,TRBJ2-1,TRBV18,NA,TGTGCCAGCTCCAGCCGGGCCCAAGGGAATGAGCAGTTCTTC,CASSSRAQGNEQFF
many,TRBJ2-7,TRBV12-3/TRBV12-4,TRBD1,TGTGCCAGCAGTCTTGGGACAGGGGGGGCCTACGAGCAGTACTTC,CASSLGTGGAYEQYF
many,TRBJ2-1,TRBV5-1,TRBD1,TGCGCCAGCAGCTCCGGGACAGGGGCAAACAATGAGCAGTTCTTC,CASSSGTGANNEQFF
many,TRBJ2-3,TRBV29-1,TRBD2,TGCAGCGTTGTGGGAACTAGCGGGGCAAGCACAGATACGCAGTATTTT,CSVVGTSGASTDTQYF
NA,TRBJ2-2,TRBV20-1,TRBD2,TGCAGTGCTAGGGCAGGGACTAGCGGGAGTCGGTGGGGTGGGAACACCGGGGAGCTGTTTTTT,CSARAGTSGSRWGGNTGELFF